These 9 T cell receptor beta chains share one sample of origin, sequenced in a study of blood T cells in healthy people across ages. A sample-barcoded 5' primer and a J-beta primer mix were used in a second PCR of about 7 to 12 cycles. A single record per CDR3 protein comes from TCRdb applying MiXCR to the 5' RACE reads. The sample includes 780,000 or so distinct CDR3 sequences, around a quarter of them seen just once. The same sample was also studied in work on T cells of mothers and their children.

Sequencing input: blood. These receptors were collected from a boy aged 5-17 years in good health.

The chain has TRBV20-1 and TRBJ2-5; either TRBD1 or TRBD2 may supply D (5 bases each). The CDR3 has 15 amino acids. Trimming stripped 1 base from V and 4 bases from J, with 16 bases between. The germline gives CDR1 DFQATT, CDR2 SNEGSKA (reference sequence). The CDR3 reads CSARAPSWGRETQYF. The CDR3 nucleotides read TGCAGTGCTAGAGCCCCGTCCTGGGGACGAGAGACCCAGTACTTC.

In this sample, this clonotype turned up a few times. The V and J genes are TRBV6-2 or TRBV6-3 and TRBJ1-2; D gene uncertain. The CDR3 runs 13 residues. The germline V gene encodes CDR1 MNHEY and CDR2 SVGEGT. Trimming stripped 1 base from V and 1 base from J, with 4 bases between. CDR3 residues: CASSYLDNYGYTF. As DNA, the CDR3 is TGTGCCAGCAGTTACTTGGATAACTATGGCTACACCTTC.

This chain joins TRBV20-1 and TRBJ1-3; D is undetermined. The CDR3 loop spans 11 amino acids. V lost 0 bases and J 9 bases, leaving 6 bases between the germline ends. CDR1 is DFQATT and CDR2 is SNEGSKA in the germline V gene (reference sequence). This chain's CDR3 is CSAREGRTIYF. In DNA form, the CDR3 reads TGCAGTGCTAGAGAGGGCCGCACCATATATTTT.

J is TRBJ1-5 and V is TRBV7-2, with a possible D match to TRBD1 (6 bases). Germline V gene data show CDR1 as SGHTA and CDR2 as FQGNSA. Deletions cut 6 bases from V and 2 bases from J, with 14 bases between. The CDR3 sequence is 15 residues long. CDR3 in amino acids: CASSWVQGRNQPQHF. The DNA of the CDR3 is TGTGCCAGCAGTTGGGTACAGGGTCGCAATCAGCCCCAGCATTTT. Full variable domain (rest looked up from reference TRBV7-2 and TRBJ1-5): GAGVSQSPSNKVTEKGKDVELRCDPISGHTALYWYRQSLGQGLEFLIYFQGNSAPDKSGLPSDRFSAERTGGSVSTLTIQRTQQEDSAVYLCASSWVQGRNQPQHFGDGTRLSIL.

A few counts support this clonotype. The chain employs TRBV29-1 and TRBJ2-2; TRBD1 aligns across 10 bases. Per germline, CDR1 SQVTM and CDR2 ANQGSEA. The J segment lost 7 bases and the V segment lost 6 bases, leaving 5 bases of the junction unmatched. CDR3 length equals 13 residues. CDR3 in amino acids: CSVRTGGIGELFF. As DNA, the CDR3 is TGCAGCGTGAGGACAGGGGGAATCGGGGAGCTGTTTTTT.

The chain joins TRBV28 to TRBJ2-3, with D perhaps TRBD1 or TRBD2 (6 bases each). This CDR3 has 15 residues. Deletions cut 2 bases from V and 0 bases from J, with 9 bases between. Per germline, CDR1 MDHEN and CDR2 SYDVKM. The CDR3 region is CASSLGGQSTDTQYF. The CDR3 coding sequence is TGTGCCAGCAGTTTAGGGGGGCAGAGCACAGATACGCAGTATTTT.

This clonotype was observed a few times. V is TRBV5-1 and J is TRBJ1-1, with D perhaps matching TRBD1 (6 bases). Trimming cost V 5 bases and J 2 bases, with 13 bases left between them. The length of the CDR3 is 14 residues. Germline CDR1 and CDR2: SGHRS and YFSETQ. DNA for the CDR3: TGCGCCAGCAGACCTACAGGGAGTAACACTGAAGCTTTCTTT. Translated: CASRPTGSNTEAFF. Drawing the rest from reference TRBV5-1 and TRBJ1-1, the complete variable domain is KAGVTQTPRYLIKTRGQQVTLSCSPISGHRSVSWYQQTPGQGLQFLFEYFSETQRNKGNFPGRFSGRQFSNSRSEMNVSTLELGDSALYLCASRPTGSNTEAFFGQGTRLTVV.

This clonotype was seen only once. The chain is built from TRBV6-6 and TRBJ2-1, with 9 bases identical to TRBD1. This CDR3 has 16 amino acids. Germline CDR1 MNHNY, CDR2 SVGAGI (reference sequence). The V segment lost 0 bases and the J segment 4 bases; nucleotides outside the gene matches: 4. The CDR3 bases are TGTGCCAGCAGTTACTCGTACAGGGGGCCTTACAATGAGCAGTTCTTC. This encodes CASSYSYRGPYNEQFF.

The sample holds a few counts of this clonotype. The genes are TRBV13 and TRBJ2-1, with TRBD2 matching 8 bases. The ends lost 4 bases at V and 2 bases at J; junction bases unmatched: 10. Germline assignment: CDR1 PRHDT and CDR2 FYEKMQ (reference sequence). The CDR3 is 17 residues long. The CDR3 nucleotides read TGTGCCAGCAGCTCCTTACAAGCGGGAGTAACCTACAATGAGCAGTTCTTC. It codes for CASSSLQAGVTYNEQFF.